These T cell receptor beta chains were read from a single sample in a study of blood T cell repertoires in COVID-19. The assay was immunoSEQ multiplex PCR, and TCRdb's table has in-frame clones only and misses some. The data contain tens of thousands of clones, around four fifths of them singletons. Sequencing was carried out using peripheral blood. The source is a human donor in a cohort sampled during active COVID-19. Both conserved end residues are part of each CDR3. The order of the fields is CDR3 protein, D gene, V gene, J gene, clone size. A D gene is named only where the DNA matches it firmly. A row's size may be missing; if present it is once, few, many or a size class.

CASSEVRGQGGDGYTF	NA	TRBV2	TRBJ1-2	many
CASRPRQGAVRGYTF	TRBD1	TRBV10-2	TRBJ1-2	NA
CASRYRVRWTGELFF	NA	TRBV10-1	TRBJ2-2	NA
CASSYSGGSETQYF	TRBD2	TRBV6-5	TRBJ2-5	NA
CASSVTAENIQYF	NA	TRBV2	TRBJ2-4	NA
CASSYAVGQGNFGNTIYF	TRBD1	TRBV11-2	TRBJ1-3	NA
CASSLAWGGGELFF	TRBD2	TRBV11-2	TRBJ2-2	NA
CASSLAGGSTDTQYF	TRBD2	TRBV5-1	TRBJ2-3	NA
CSVDTSGMFNEQFF	TRBD2	TRBV29-1	TRBJ2-1	few
CASSVGGYATEAFF	NA	TRBV9	TRBJ1-1	NA
CAISATDRGPETQYF	TRBD1	TRBV10-3	TRBJ2-5	NA